Given below is one TCR beta chain in context. The data are from a study of blood T cell repertoires in COVID-19. As for the study in general: T cells, B-cell-depleted T cells, or PBMCs supplied cDNA or gDNA.

The protocol was immunoSEQ multiplex PCR, while the TCRdb copy is restricted to in-frame clones and leaves out a portion. This sample has about 240,000 clones, with roughly four fifths found just once. This CDR3 region has 15 residues. From germline, CDR1 is SGHRS and CDR2 YFSETQ. V lost 0 bases to trimming and J lost 2 bases; unmatched junction nucleotides: 1. The rearrangement links TRBV5-1 to TRBJ1-3, with 8 nucleotides matching TRBD1. The sequencing sample was made of peripheral blood. This TCR derives from a woman between 65 and 79 years old with acute or convalescent COVID-19. DNA for the CDR3: TGCGCCAGCAGCTTGGACAGGGGGGCTGGAAACACCATATATTTT. Its translation is CASSLDRGAGNTIYF.